This TCR beta chain was sequenced for a study of shared clonotypes between healthy human individuals. Across the study: A donor's plate count was three for CD4 naive and three for CD4 memory; CD8 naive had two and CD8 memory one. General study findings and limits: On the whole, naive subsets had larger estimated richness than memory subsets had. It was the few donors that limited the genetic and exposure-history diversity represented.

This clone was seen only once. Its target is not known. The V gene end was trimmed by 4 bases and the J gene end by 0 bases; junction bases not matched to a gene: 11. This CDR3 spans 18 amino acids. CDR1 is LGHNA and CDR2 is YSLEER in the germline V gene. Data came from immunoSEQ multiplex PCR; TCRdb stores just in-frame clones and leaves some out. The sample gives fewer than 2.5 million clones, roughly 93% of which show up once; approximately 0.35% is in the top ten. This clonotype was sampled from a man younger than 35 in good health. Some clones in this sample may be carry-over from other donors' samples. Sequencing used naive CD4+ T cells from PBMCs. Sample subset: CD45RA+ positively selected. The rearrangement links TRBV4-3 to TRBJ2-2, with TRBD2 identical over 7 bases. CDR3 protein: CASSPRILAEANTGELFF. CDR3 nucleotides: TGCGCCAGCAGCCCACGGATCCTAGCGGAGGCGAACACCGGGGAGCTGTTTTTT.